This paragraph reports one T cell receptor (beta chain). The same CDR3 is also encoded by other DNA sequences in this sample. These data are taken from a study of blood T cell repertoires in COVID-19. Profiled with immunoSEQ multiplex PCR; TCRdb holds only in-frame clones, not every one. Found here are around 230,000 clones, roughly 89% of them singletons; the top ten hold 10% to 13%. The V end lost 5 bases, the J end lost 7 bases, and 21 bases lay between the germline ends. The germline gives CDR1 MNHEY, CDR2 SVGAGI. CDR3 length: 15 residues. Sequenced sample: PBMCs or T cells enriched from blood (not recorded which). The TCR originated in a man younger than 35 with acute COVID-19. This chain joins TRBV6-5 and TRBJ2-7; the D gene is possibly TRBD2 (5 bases). The CDR3 protein is CASSLIEDSTGEQYF. DNA of the CDR3: TGTGCCAGCAGTCTGATTGAGGACTCGACGGGAGAGCAGTACTTC.